These 24 T cell receptor beta chains originate from one sample sequenced in a study of persistence of HIV-infected CD4 T cells. Sequencing used immunoSEQ version 4 in survey mode. Produced via immunoSEQ multiplex PCR; TCRdb's table is partial and in-frame only. The repertoire includes tens of thousands of clones, around 89% of them detected once, and roughly 0.46% sits in the top ten. Anti-CD3/anti-CD28 beads served as a nonspecific positive control stimulus. Responding CD4+ T cells were sorted by upregulation of both CD40 ligand and CD69. These receptors' targets are unknown. The sequenced sample was CD4+ T cells sorted from PBMCs after roughly 18-hour stimulation, obtained from a patient who received antiretroviral therapy. Source of these receptors: an adult woman with HIV who was CMV-seropositive.

The J gene is TRBJ2-2, the V gene TRBV7-2; no definite D call. This CDR3 comprises 13 residues. The germline V and J ends were trimmed by 2 bases and 7 bases, with 8 bases remaining between them. Germline CDR1 is SGHTA and CDR2 is FQGNSA. CDR3: CASSLSRDGELFF. For the CDR3, the DNA is TGTGCCAGCAGCTTAAGTAGGGACGGGGAGCTGTTTTTT.

V and J are TRBV3-1 (or the pseudogene TRBV3-2) and TRBJ2-1, with a weak D call TRBD1 (6 bases). Deletions cut 2 bases from V and 8 bases from J, with 13 bases between. Germline loops: CDR1 LGHDT, CDR2 YNNKEL (reference sequence). The CDR3 loop spans 14 amino acids. CDR3 protein: CASSQTNRADEQFF. The CDR3 DNA reads as TGTGCCAGCAGCCAAACCAACAGGGCTGATGAGCAGTTCTTC.

The V and J genes are TRBV10-1 and TRBJ1-1; TRBD1 matches 7 bases. The junction had 4 bases not matched to a gene; V was cut back by 4 bases and J by 5 bases. Germline lookup yields CDR1 WNHNN and CDR2 SYGVQD (reference sequence). The CDR3 runs to 13 residues. CDR3 sequence (DNA): TGCGCCAGCAGTGGCAGGGGGAAGACTGAAGCTTTCTTT. Its translation is CASSGRGKTEAFF.

This clone was observed a handful of times. The chain links TRBV29-1 to TRBJ1-2, with TRBD1 as a possible D gene (5 bases). V was shortened by 1 base and J by 8 bases, with 14 bases between the two germline ends. Germline-derived CDR1 and CDR2 are SQVTM and ANQGSEA. The CDR3 length is 13 residues. DNA for the CDR3: TGCAGCGTTGAAGTGCAGGGTTCGGGGGGCTACACCTTC. Its translation: CSVEVQGSGGYTF.

CDR3 nucleotides: TGCGCCAGCAGTGAGTCGATCGCAGGCATGAACACTGAAGCTTTCTTT. Translating it yields CASSESIAGMNTEAFF. The chain is built from TRBV10-1 and TRBJ1-1; no reliable D call. The V end lost 0 bases, the J end lost 0 bases, and 11 bases lay between the germline ends. Germline V CDR1 and CDR2: WNHNN, SYGVQD (reference sequence). CDR3 length: 16 residues.

The rearrangement links TRBV6-5 to TRBJ1-1, with 7 bases aligning to TRBD1. Per germline, CDR1 MNHEY and CDR2 SVGAGI. This CDR3 has 14 amino acids. With 7 bases clipped from V and 4 bases from J, the junction kept 9 bases outside the gene matches. The CDR3 here is CASISGTVGTEAFF. In DNA, the CDR3 is TGTGCCAGCATCTCCGGGACAGTCGGCACTGAAGCTTTCTTT.

The chain combines TRBV18 with TRBJ1-1; D gene uncertain. Trimming took 0 bases from V and 1 from J, leaving 9 bases between them. This CDR3 spans 15 amino acids. The germline V gene has CDR1 KGHSH and CDR2 LQKENI. CDR3 nucleotides: TGTGCCAGCTCACCACCGGCCGGAGGGAACACTGAAGCTTTCTTT. It yields the protein CASSPPAGGNTEAFF.

This sequence joins TRBV6-6 and TRBJ1-2; tentatively, D is TRBD1 (6 bases). V was cut by 5 bases and J by 6 bases, with 31 bases left in between. CDR1 is MNHNY and CDR2 is SVGAGI in the germline V gene (reference sequence). The CDR3 contains 19 residues. For the CDR3, the DNA is TGTGCCAGCAGTCATCCCGCGGAGCTGGGGGCAGGCGTGAGTGATGGCTACACCTTC. It encodes CASSHPAELGAGVSDGYTF.

The V and J genes are TRBV5-1 and TRBJ1-1; TRBD1 matches at 7 bases. Germline CDR1 is SGHRS and CDR2 is YFSETQ. The CDR3 sequence is 13 residues long. J lost 11 bases, V lost 3 bases, and 10 bases had no gene match. CDR3 amino acids: CASSYDTGVGAFF. CDR3 nucleotide sequence: TGCGCCAGCAGCTACGATACAGGGGTGGGGGCTTTCTTT.

J is TRBJ1-4 and V is TRBV5-1; D not resolved. V lost 2 bases and J 8 bases, leaving 10 bases between the germline ends. The CDR3 runs 13 residues. Germline-derived CDR1 and CDR2 are SGHRS and YFSETQ. The CDR3 region has the DNA TGCGCCAGCAGCTTTAAACCGAAGGAAAAACTGTTTTTT. Its translation: CASSFKPKEKLFF.

The DNA of the CDR3 is TGCAGCGTTGCCCTAGCGGGGGATCGCGAGCAGTACTTC. Protein: CSVALAGDREQYF. This chain uses TRBV29-1 with TRBJ2-7, with TRBD2 matching 10 bases. The germline gives CDR1 SQVTM, CDR2 ANQGSEA. The V and J ends lost 4 bases and 6 bases, in that order; junction bases with no gene match: 6. The CDR3 length is 13 residues.

The J gene is TRBJ2-5, the V gene TRBV2; 8 nucleotides agree with TRBD1. The J segment lost 5 bases and the V segment lost 8 bases, leaving 4 bases of the junction unmatched. This CDR3 comprises 12 residues. Germline V gives CDR1 SNHLY, CDR2 FYNNEI. CDR3 nucleotides: TGTGCCAGCGACAGGGGTTTGGAGACCCAGTACTTC. It specifies CASDRGLETQYF. Full variable domain (remainder filled in from reference TRBV2 and TRBJ2-5): EPEVTQTPSHQVTQMGQEVILRCVPISNHLYFYWYRQILGQKVEFLVSFYNNEISEKSEIFDDQFSVERPDGSNFTLKIRSTKLEDSAMYFCASDRGLETQYFGPGTRLLVL.

The rearrangement joins TRBV5-4 to TRBJ1-2; D is unresolved. The CDR3 sequence is 14 residues long. Germline CDR1 SGHNT, CDR2 YYREEE (reference sequence). Between the trimmed V and J ends, which lost 2 bases and 2 bases, there was a span of 10 bases. The CDR3 protein is CASSFPDKNYGYTF. CDR3 nucleotide sequence: TGTGCCAGCAGCTTCCCCGACAAGAACTATGGCTACACCTTC.

The chain links TRBV2 to TRBJ2-7; 12 positions agree with TRBD2. Looked up from germline, CDR1 is SNHLY and CDR2 is FYNNEI. The ends lost 6 bases at V and 3 bases at J; junction bases unmatched: 3. The CDR3 sequence is 14 residues long. The CDR3, as DNA: TGTGCCAGCAGGACTAGCGGGGGTGGCTACGAGCAGTACGTC. This encodes CASRTSGGGYEQYV.

This rearrangement joins TRBV7-7 to TRBJ2-2; D uncertain. CDR1 is SSHAT and CDR2 is FNYEAQ in the germline V gene (reference sequence). V lost 5 bases, J lost 0 bases, and 19 bases lay in between. The CDR3 consists of 18 residues. The CDR3 region has the DNA TGTGCCAGCAGCAAACGAGATGATGGGGTCGCGAACACCGGGGAGCTGTTTTTT. Amino acids: CASSKRDDGVANTGELFF.

V gene TRBV6-5 combines with J gene TRBJ1-1, with D hard to call. This CDR3 is 15 amino acids long. V was trimmed by 7 bases and J by 3 bases, leaving 18 bases between them. In germline, CDR1 is MNHEY, CDR2 SVGAGI. CDR3 residues: CASTLDWTGDTEAFF. The DNA for the CDR3 is TGTGCCAGCACACTAGATTGGACGGGTGACACTGAAGCTTTCTTT.

The chain has TRBV10-2 and TRBJ2-5; D perhaps matches TRBD2 (7 bases). Germline V CDR1 and CDR2: WSHSY, SAAADI. This CDR3 is built from 14 residues. The germline V and J ends were trimmed by 2 bases and 7 bases, with 14 bases remaining between them. In DNA, the CDR3 is TGCGCCAGCAGTGAGAAGGGGGGAGGGGGGACCCAGTACTTC. Amino acid sequence: CASSEKGGGGTQYF.

The rearrangement links TRBV10-2 to TRBJ2-2; unclear D gene. The germline CDR1 and CDR2 sequences are WSHSY and SAAADI. The CDR3 loop spans 13 amino acids. Trimming took off 1 base at V and 1 base at J, with 1 base between the two ends. The CDR3 here is CASSEWNTGELFF. The CDR3 DNA reads TGCGCCAGCAGTGAGTGGAACACCGGGGAGCTGTTTTTT.

This chain links TRBV12-3 or TRBV12-4 with TRBJ2-3; no definite D call. V gave up 8 bases and J gave up 2 bases, with 8 bases separating them. This CDR3 has 12 residues. CDR3 DNA: TGTGCCAGCGCCCCTGACACAGATACGCAGTATTTT. Its protein product is CASAPDTDTQYF.

This clone has only a few counts. V gene TRBV2 combines with J gene TRBJ2-1; TRBD1 might be the D (5 bases). Germline loops: CDR1 SNHLY, CDR2 FYNNEI. The CDR3 loop spans 12 amino acids. V was pared by 6 bases and J by 10 bases, with 13 bases between. CDR3: CASRVGGAEQFF. DNA of the CDR3: TGTGCCAGCAGAGTAGGTGGGGCAGAGCAGTTCTTC.

V usage is TRBV27 and J usage is TRBJ2-3; D unresolved. Looked up from germline, CDR1 is MNHEY and CDR2 is SMNVEV (reference sequence). The CDR3 length is 15 residues. V gave up 6 bases and J gave up 3 bases, with 16 bases separating them. CDR3 amino acids: CASSPRRSTTDTQYF. The CDR3 DNA sequence: TGTGCCAGCAGCCCTCGACGATCTACAACAGATACGCAGTATTTT.

The chain carries TRBV19 and TRBJ2-2, with 10 nucleotides matching TRBD1. The germline gives CDR1 LNHDA, CDR2 SQIVND (reference sequence). V lost 7 bases to trimming and J lost 0 bases; unmatched junction nucleotides: 17. This CDR3 contains 20 residues. The chain's CDR3 is CASTLLGTGAHSSNTGELFF. CDR3 in DNA: TGTGCCAGTACCTTGTTGGGGACAGGGGCGCACAGCTCGAACACCGGGGAGCTGTTTTTT.

The rearrangement joins TRBV7-8 to TRBJ1-4, with 7 nucleotides matching TRBD1. The CDR3 consists of 15 residues. Unmatched junction bases numbered 11, after V lost 5 bases and J lost 8 bases. Germline values: CDR1 SGHVS, CDR2 FQNEAQ. The CDR3 sequence is CASSGQGGPTEKLFF. As DNA, the CDR3 is TGTGCCAGCAGCGGCCAAGGGGGCCCTACCGAAAAACTGTTTTTT.

The count of this clone is one. This sequence joins TRBV15 and TRBJ2-1; TRBD1 might be the D (5 bases). The CDR3 extends over 13 amino acids. CDR1 is LNHNV and CDR2 is YYDKDF in the germline V gene (reference sequence). V lost 1 base, J lost 7 bases, and 8 bases lay in between. CDR3 bases: TGTGCCACCAGCAGAGCGAGGACAAATGAGCAGTTCTTC. Translating it yields CATSRARTNEQFF.